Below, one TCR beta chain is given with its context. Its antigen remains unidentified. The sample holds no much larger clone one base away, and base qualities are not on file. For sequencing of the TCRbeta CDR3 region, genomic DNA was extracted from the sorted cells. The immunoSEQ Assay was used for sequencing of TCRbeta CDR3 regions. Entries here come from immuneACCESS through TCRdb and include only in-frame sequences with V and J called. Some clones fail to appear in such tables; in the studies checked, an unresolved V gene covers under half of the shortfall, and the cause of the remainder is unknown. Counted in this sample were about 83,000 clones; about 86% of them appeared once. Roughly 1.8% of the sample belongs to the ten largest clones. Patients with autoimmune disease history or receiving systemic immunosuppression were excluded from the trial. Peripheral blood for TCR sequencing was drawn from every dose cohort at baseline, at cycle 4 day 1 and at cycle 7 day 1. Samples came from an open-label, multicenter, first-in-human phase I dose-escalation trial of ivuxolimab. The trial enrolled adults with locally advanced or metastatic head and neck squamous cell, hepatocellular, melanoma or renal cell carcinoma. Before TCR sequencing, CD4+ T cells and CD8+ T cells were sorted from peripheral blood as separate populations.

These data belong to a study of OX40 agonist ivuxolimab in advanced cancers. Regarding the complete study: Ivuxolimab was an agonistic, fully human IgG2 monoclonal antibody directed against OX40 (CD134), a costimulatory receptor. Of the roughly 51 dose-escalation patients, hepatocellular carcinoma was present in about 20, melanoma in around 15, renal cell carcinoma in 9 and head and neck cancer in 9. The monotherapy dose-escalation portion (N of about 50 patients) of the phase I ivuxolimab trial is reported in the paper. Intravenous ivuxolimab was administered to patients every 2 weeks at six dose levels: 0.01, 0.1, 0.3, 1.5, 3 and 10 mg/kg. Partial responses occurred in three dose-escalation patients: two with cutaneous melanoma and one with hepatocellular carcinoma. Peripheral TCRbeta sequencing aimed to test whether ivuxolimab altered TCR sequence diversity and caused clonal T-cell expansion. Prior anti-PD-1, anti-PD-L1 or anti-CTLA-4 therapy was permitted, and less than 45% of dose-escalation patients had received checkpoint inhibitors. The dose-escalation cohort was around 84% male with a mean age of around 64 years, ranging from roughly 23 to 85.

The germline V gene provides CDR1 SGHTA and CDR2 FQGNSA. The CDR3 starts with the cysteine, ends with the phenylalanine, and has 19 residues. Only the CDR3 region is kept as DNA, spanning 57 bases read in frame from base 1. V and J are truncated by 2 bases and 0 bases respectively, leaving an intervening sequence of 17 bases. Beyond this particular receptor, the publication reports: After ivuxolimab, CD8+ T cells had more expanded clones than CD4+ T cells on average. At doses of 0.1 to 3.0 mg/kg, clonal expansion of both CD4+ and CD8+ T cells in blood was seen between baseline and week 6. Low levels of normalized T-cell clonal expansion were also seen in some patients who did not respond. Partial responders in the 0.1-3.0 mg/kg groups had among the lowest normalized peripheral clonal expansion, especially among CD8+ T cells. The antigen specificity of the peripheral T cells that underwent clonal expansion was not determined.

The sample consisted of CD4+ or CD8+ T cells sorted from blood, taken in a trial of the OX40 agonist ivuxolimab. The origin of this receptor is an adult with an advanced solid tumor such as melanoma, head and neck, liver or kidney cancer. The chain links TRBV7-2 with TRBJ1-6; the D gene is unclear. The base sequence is TGTGCCAGCAGCTTAAGCGCGGATGGTTCGAGCTCCTATAATTCACCCCTCCACTTT. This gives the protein CASSLSADGSSSYNSPLHF.